The 8 T cell receptor beta chains in this list originate from one sample, sequenced in a study of T cell responses to AZD1222 COVID-19 vaccine (dated by TCRdb to the early 2020s). Library method: the immunoSEQ multiplex PCR assay. In TCRdb, the immuneACCESS table is reduced to in-frame sequences with V and J assigned. These tables do not hold every clone; where another copy was compared, an unresolved V gene accounts for under half, and the others remain unexplained. The sample table shows about 140,000 clones, and roughly nine tenths are seen once. The top ten clonotypes cover around 1.3% of the sample. The time point label here, explained by the study, means: about 28 days (+/-7) after the second vaccine dose. The sample consisted of peripheral blood, taken 28 days after the second AZD1222 dose. The receptor source for this set is an adult who received the AZD1222 COVID-19 vaccine.

This chain links TRBV5-6 with TRBJ2-1; 10 positions match TRBD1. The CDR3 has 15 amino acids. CDR1 and CDR2 (germline): SGHDT, YYEEEE. V trimming: 4 bases; J trimming: 3 bases; junction bases outside the gene matches: 4. Here the CDR3 reads CASSAGTGDYNEQFF. DNA for the CDR3: TGTGCCAGCAGCGCCGGGACAGGGGACTACAATGAGCAGTTCTTC.

The chain employs TRBV6-5 and TRBJ2-7, with 8 nucleotides matching TRBD2. The CDR3 is made up of 14 amino acids. The junction had 7 bases not matched to a gene; V was cut back by 2 bases and J by 7 bases. The germline V gene encodes CDR1 MNHEY and CDR2 SVGAGI. CDR3: CASSYGQAGGEQYF. DNA for the CDR3: TGTGCCAGCAGTTACGGGCAGGCGGGGGGAGAGCAGTACTTC.

The CDR3 DNA reads TGTGCCAGCAGCGTAGGGACAGGGGGATCCGAGACCCAGTACTTC. It is translated as CASSVGTGGSETQYF. The chain is built from TRBV9 and TRBJ2-5, with TRBD1 matching over 10 bases. With V trimmed by 0 bases and J by 5 bases, 4 bases remained unmatched. Germline assignment: CDR1 SGDLS and CDR2 YYNGEE. The length of the CDR3 is 15 residues.

The chain uses TRBV24-1 and TRBJ1-5, with a possible D match to TRBD1 (6 bases). Germline V gene sequence: CDR1 KGHDR, CDR2 SFDVKD. The CDR3 loop spans 12 amino acids. Trimming shortened V by 9 bases and J by 5 bases, and 10 bases separated the two germline ends. In DNA, the CDR3 is TGTGCCACCGGGGGGGCCGATCAGCCCCAGCATTTT. It translates to CATGGADQPQHF.

This clone appeared once. The chain has TRBV5-4 and TRBJ2-2; D is unclear. CDR1 is SGHNT, CDR2 YYREEE, per germline (reference sequence). Trimming removed 4 bases from V and 8 bases from J, with 12 bases in between. This CDR3 spans 13 amino acids. CDR3 in amino acids: CASSGASGGELFF. The DNA for the CDR3 is TGTGCCAGCAGCGGTGCGTCTGGGGGGGAGCTGTTTTTT.

V usage is TRBV2 and J usage is TRBJ1-1, with 9 nucleotides matching TRBD1. Germline V gene data show CDR1 as SNHLY and CDR2 as FYNNEI. V lost 1 base and J lost 7; bases outside the gene matches: 4. The CDR3 totals 14 residues. The CDR3: CASSEETGGIEAFF. In DNA form, the CDR3 reads TGTGCCAGCAGTGAAGAAACAGGGGGCATTGAAGCTTTCTTT.

This chain links TRBV5-1 with TRBJ1-5; 7 nucleotides align to TRBD1. The CDR3 has 15 amino acids. Looked up from germline, CDR1 is SGHRS and CDR2 is YFSETQ. The J segment lost 4 bases and the V segment lost 0 bases, leaving 4 bases of the junction unmatched. The chain's CDR3 is CASSLGGTANQPQHF. CDR3 DNA: TGCGCCAGCAGCTTGGGTGGGACAGCTAATCAGCCCCAGCATTTT.

This clone was seen more than once but under ten times. This chain uses TRBV5-6 with TRBJ1-2, with D tentatively TRBD1 (6 bases). V was cut by 5 bases and J by 2 bases, with 16 bases left in between. The CDR3 consists of 15 residues. Germline V CDR1 and CDR2: SGHDT, YYEEEE. CDR3 bases: TGTGCCAGCAGAGACCGGACAGCCCTAAACTATGGCTACACCTTC. Translation: CASRDRTALNYGYTF.